The rows below give T cell receptor beta chains drawn from one sample of a study of blood T cells in healthy people across ages. TCRdb fed the 5' RACE reads into MiXCR, producing one record per CDR3 protein. The sample carries 700,000 to 950,000 distinct CDR3 sequences, more than 45% recorded once. The sequenced sample was blood. These receptors were collected from a man younger than 45 in good health. CDR3s leave out the opening cysteine and the closing phenylalanine or tryptophan.

V	J	CDR3
TRBV7-3	TRBJ2-5	ASSLGIGGYQETQY
TRBV7-2	TRBJ2-3	ASSLGPPGGIDTQY
TRBV29-1	TRBJ2-7	SVVGTTKGYEQY
TRBV4-3	TRBJ2-1	ASSQETLGRGSTQF
TRBV27	.	ATGALGIYEQY
TRBV30	TRBJ2-1	AWSPAQVGEQF
TRBV6-6	.	ASSYSIAGVRETQY
TRBV7-2	TRBJ2-5	ASSLAVLPRTETQY
TRBV6-1	TRBJ2-5	ASSEATRETQY
TRBV9	TRBJ2-4	ASSVDARGRNIQY
TRBV3-1	TRBJ2-5	ASSHSGLAGGETQY
TRBV29-1	TRBJ2-7	SVELSYEQY
TRBV5-6	TRBJ1-2	ASSFGVLSYT
TRBV7-9	TRBJ1-2	ASSSLAVNYGYT
TRBV29-1	TRBJ2-1	SVSTPTNVNEQF
TRBV27	TRBJ2-1	ASRKGTVAYNEQF
TRBV6-1	TRBJ2-3	ASRPTGTSGGITDTQY
TRBV3-1	TRBJ2-5	ASSSTIETQY
TRBV20-1	.	SARDKTYEQY
TRBV7-8	TRBJ2-7	ASSFTLSTYEQY
TRBV20-1	TRBJ2-3	SARVAGADTQY
TRBV13	TRBJ2-3	ASSANLAGDTDTQY
TRBV5-5	TRBJ2-7	ACKDSSRPEQY
TRBV29-1	TRBJ1-4	SAGHPGGNEKLF
TRBV12-3/TRBV12-4	TRBJ2-5	ASSLTFSEQY
TRBV7-2	TRBJ2-7	ASSYSMYEQY
TRBV20-1	TRBJ2-1	SARLAGYNEQF
TRBV12-3/TRBV12-4	TRBJ2-7	ASSFWYEQY
TRBV29-1	TRBJ2-5	SVEWRGRQETQY
TRBV6-4	TRBJ1-4	ASSRGQGEKLF
TRBV20-1	TRBJ2-7	SAEPRDRVTYEQY
TRBV12-3/TRBV12-4	TRBJ2-5	ASRKGETQSGQY
TRBV28	TRBJ1-4	ASKSRNEKLF
TRBV20-1	TRBJ2-5	SAIDQQETQY
TRBV29-1	TRBJ2-1	SVGVGPNNEQF
TRBV11-2	TRBJ2-1	ASSPHSYNEQF
TRBV20-1	.	SANLYPQNIQY
TRBV7-2	TRBJ2-5	ASSRTSGNQETQY
TRBV5-1	TRBJ2-1	ASSLDREGGNEQF
TRBV10-2	TRBJ1-2	ASSDQWTGGLYGYT
TRBV2	TRBJ1-1	ASNRGKLTEAF
TRBV5-6	TRBJ1-2	ASSLGRIFYGYT
TRBV2	TRBJ1-5	ASSETISWQPQH
TRBV7-2	TRBJ1-2	ASTGLPTRNGYT
TRBV29-1	TRBJ2-1	SVSGTASYEQF
TRBV4-2	TRBJ2-6	ASSQDLIGQAGANVLT
TRBV2	.	ASSEWRGGRGETQY
TRBV7-2	TRBJ1-2	ASSPFEGGYT
TRBV11-2	TRBJ2-1	ASSLDRDFTVDEQF
TRBV6-2/TRBV6-3	TRBJ1-4	ASSDEGLNEKLF
TRBV15	TRBJ2-7	ATSRDRLTGTISYEQY
TRBV29-1	TRBJ2-3	SARRLAETTDTQY
TRBV20-1	TRBJ2-1	SARVAIAYNEQF
TRBV5-1	TRBJ2-1	ASSSGASGHDEQF